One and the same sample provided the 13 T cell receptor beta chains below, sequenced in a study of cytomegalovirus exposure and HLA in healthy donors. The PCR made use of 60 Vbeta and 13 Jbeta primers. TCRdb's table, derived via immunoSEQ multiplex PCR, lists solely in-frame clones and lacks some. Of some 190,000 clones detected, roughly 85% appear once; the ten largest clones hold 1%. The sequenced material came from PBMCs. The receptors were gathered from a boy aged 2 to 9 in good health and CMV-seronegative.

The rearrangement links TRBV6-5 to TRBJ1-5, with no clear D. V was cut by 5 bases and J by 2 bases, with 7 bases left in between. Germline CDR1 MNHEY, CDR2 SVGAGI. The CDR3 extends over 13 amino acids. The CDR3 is CASSERGNQPQHF. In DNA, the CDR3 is TGTGCCAGCAGTGAGAGGGGCAATCAGCCCCAGCATTTT.

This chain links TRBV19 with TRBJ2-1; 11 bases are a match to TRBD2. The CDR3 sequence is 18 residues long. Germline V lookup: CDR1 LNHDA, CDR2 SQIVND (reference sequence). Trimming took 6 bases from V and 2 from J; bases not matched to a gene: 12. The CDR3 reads CASSQPLTLAGAYNEQFF. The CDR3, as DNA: TGTGCCAGTAGCCAACCATTAACACTAGCGGGGGCCTACAATGAGCAGTTCTTC.

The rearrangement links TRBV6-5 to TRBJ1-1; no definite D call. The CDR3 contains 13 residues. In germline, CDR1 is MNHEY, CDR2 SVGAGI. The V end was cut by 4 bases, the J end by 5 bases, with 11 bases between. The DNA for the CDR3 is TGTGCCAGCAGTTTTGAGGTTGCGACTGAAGCTTTCTTT. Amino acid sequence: CASSFEVATEAFF.

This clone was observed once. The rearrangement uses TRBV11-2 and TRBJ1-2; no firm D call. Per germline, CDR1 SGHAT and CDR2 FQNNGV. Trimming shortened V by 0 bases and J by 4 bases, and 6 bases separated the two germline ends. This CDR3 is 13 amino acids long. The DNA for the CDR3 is TGTGCCAGCAGCTTAGAAGGGAGCTATGGCTACACCTTC. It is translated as CASSLEGSYGYTF.

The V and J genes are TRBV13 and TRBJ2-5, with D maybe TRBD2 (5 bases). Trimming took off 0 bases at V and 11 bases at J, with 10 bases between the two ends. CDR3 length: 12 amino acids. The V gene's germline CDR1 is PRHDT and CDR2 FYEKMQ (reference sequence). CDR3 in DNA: TGTGCCAGCAGCTTAGGCCTTAGGGAGCAGTACTTC. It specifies CASSLGLREQYF.

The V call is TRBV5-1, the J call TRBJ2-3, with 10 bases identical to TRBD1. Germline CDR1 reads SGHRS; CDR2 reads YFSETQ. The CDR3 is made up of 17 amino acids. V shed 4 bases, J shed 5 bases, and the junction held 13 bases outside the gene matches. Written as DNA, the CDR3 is TGCGCCAGCAGCCACCCTTTGACAGGGGGCCGTCAAGATACGCAGTATTTT. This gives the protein CASSHPLTGGRQDTQYF.

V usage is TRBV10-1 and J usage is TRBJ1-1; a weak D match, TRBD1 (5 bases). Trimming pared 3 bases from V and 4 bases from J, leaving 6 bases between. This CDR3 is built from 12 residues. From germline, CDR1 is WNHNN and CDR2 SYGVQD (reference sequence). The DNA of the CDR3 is TGCGCCAGCAGTGACAGGGTCACTGAAGCTTTCTTT. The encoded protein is CASSDRVTEAFF.

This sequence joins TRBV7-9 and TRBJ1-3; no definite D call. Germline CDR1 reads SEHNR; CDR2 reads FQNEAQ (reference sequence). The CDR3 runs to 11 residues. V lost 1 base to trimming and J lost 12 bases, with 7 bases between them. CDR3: CASSLDTDIYF. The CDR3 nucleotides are TGTGCCAGCAGCTTAGATACAGACATATATTTT.

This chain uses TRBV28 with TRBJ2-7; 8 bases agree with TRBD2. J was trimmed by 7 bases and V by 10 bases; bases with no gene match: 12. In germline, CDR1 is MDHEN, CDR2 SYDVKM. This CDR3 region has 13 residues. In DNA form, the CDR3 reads TGTGCCATGGCTAGCGGGCGGCAAGAGGAGCAGTACTTC. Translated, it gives CAMASGRQEEQYF.

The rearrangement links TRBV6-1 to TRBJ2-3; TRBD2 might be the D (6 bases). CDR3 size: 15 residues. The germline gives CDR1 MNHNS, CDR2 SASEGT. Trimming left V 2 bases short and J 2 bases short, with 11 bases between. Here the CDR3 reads CASSEPRTNTDTQYF. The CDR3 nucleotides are TGTGCCAGCAGTGAACCCAGGACTAACACAGATACGCAGTATTTT.

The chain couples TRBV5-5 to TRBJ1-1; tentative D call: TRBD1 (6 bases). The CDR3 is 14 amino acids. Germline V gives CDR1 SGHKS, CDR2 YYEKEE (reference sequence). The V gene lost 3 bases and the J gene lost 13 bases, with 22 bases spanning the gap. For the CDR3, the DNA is TGTGCCAGCAGCTCTGCTCGGGGGGCGTGGAGTGGTTTCTTT. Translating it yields CASSSARGAWSGFF.

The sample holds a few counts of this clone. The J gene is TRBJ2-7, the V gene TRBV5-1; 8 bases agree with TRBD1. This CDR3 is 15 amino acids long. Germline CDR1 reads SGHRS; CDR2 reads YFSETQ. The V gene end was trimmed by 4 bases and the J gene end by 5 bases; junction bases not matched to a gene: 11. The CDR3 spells CASSPRTGSAHEQYF. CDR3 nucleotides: TGCGCCAGCAGCCCGCGGACAGGGAGTGCCCACGAGCAGTACTTC.

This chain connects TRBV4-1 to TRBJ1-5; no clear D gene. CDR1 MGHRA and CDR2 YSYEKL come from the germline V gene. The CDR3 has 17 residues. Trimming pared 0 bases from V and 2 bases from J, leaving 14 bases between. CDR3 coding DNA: TGCGCCAGCAGCCAAGATTCGGGGTACTATGGCAATCAGCCCCAGCATTTT. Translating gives CASSQDSGYYGNQPQHF.